The 29 T cell receptor beta chains given below trace back to one sample, sequenced in a study of blood T cells in healthy people across ages. A second PCR, run for about 6 to 11 cycles, used a sample-barcoded 5' primer plus a J-beta primer mix. TCRdb re-called the 5' RACE reads with MiXCR, one entry per CDR3 protein. The sample has hundreds of thousands of distinct CDR3 sequences, more than 20% seen once. Material for sequencing was blood. These receptors were obtained from a man in his 70s in good health.

This clonotype came up a few times. The chain has TRBV20-1 and TRBJ2-1; TRBD1 agrees at 7 bases. V dropped 7 bases and J dropped 0; count of bases not matched to a gene: 6. The length of the CDR3 is 14 residues. Germline loops: CDR1 DFQATT, CDR2 SNEGSKA (reference sequence). The CDR3 sequence is CSGSGQLSYNEQFF. In nucleotides, the CDR3 is TGCAGTGGGTCGGGACAGCTCTCCTACAATGAGCAGTTCTTC.

This clonotype was seen more than once but under ten times. The V and J genes are TRBV2 and TRBJ1-1; D not certain. V was trimmed by 3 bases and J by 6 bases, leaving 14 bases between them. The CDR3 sequence is 14 residues long. The germline gives CDR1 SNHLY, CDR2 FYNNEI. CDR3 nucleotide sequence: TGTGCCAGCAGTGATATCGATAAGGGCGCTGAAGCTTTCTTT. Translating it yields CASSDIDKGAEAFF.

V is TRBV9 and J is TRBJ1-4, with D possibly matching TRBD1 (5 bases). CDR3 length: 16 amino acids. Germline assignment: CDR1 SGDLS and CDR2 YYNGEE. V lost 4 bases to trimming and J lost 0 bases, with 13 bases between them. The CDR3 reads CASSPQGGPTNEKLFF. CDR3 DNA: TGTGCCAGCAGCCCCCAGGGAGGGCCAACTAATGAAAAACTGTTTTTT.

There are many counts of this clonotype. The V and J genes are TRBV27 and TRBJ1-1, with 9 bases lining up with TRBD1. The germline V gene encodes CDR1 MNHEY and CDR2 SMNVEV (reference sequence). This CDR3 region has 14 residues. The junction had 1 base not matched to a gene; V was cut back by 4 bases and J by 1 base. CDR3 region: CASSWGQGNTEAFF. DNA for the CDR3: TGTGCCAGCAGTTGGGGACAGGGGAACACTGAAGCTTTCTTT.

This clonotype was observed a handful of times. The J gene is TRBJ2-7, the V gene TRBV18; 7 nucleotides align to TRBD1. V lost 8 bases, J lost 0 bases, and 4 bases stayed unmatched. The CDR3 covers 13 residues. Germline lookup yields CDR1 KGHSH and CDR2 LQKENI. The CDR3 sequence is CASVGTASYEQYF. CDR3 sequence (DNA): TGTGCCAGCGTCGGGACAGCCTCCTACGAGCAGTACTTC.

The chain links TRBV20-1 to TRBJ2-7; 10 nucleotides match TRBD2. Germline CDR1 reads DFQATT; CDR2 reads SNEGSKA (reference sequence). V trimming: 4 bases; J trimming: 6 bases; junction bases outside the gene matches: 9. The CDR3 sequence is 14 residues long. In DNA, the CDR3 is TGCAGTGCTACCCCTGGCCTAGCGGGAGTCGAGCAGTACTTC. Amino acid sequence: CSATPGLAGVEQYF.

The chain recombines TRBV29-1 with TRBJ1-4, with 7 bases that match TRBD1. V dropped 7 bases and J dropped 1; count of bases not matched to a gene: 6. The CDR3 extends over 14 amino acids. The germline gives CDR1 SQVTM, CDR2 ANQGSEA. CDR3 loop: CSAVTGRTNEKLFF. CDR3 coding DNA: TGCAGCGCCGTGACAGGGAGAACTAATGAAAAACTGTTTTTT. The full variable domain, rest sourced from reference TRBV29-1 and TRBJ1-4, is SAVISQKPSRDICQRGTSLTIQCQVDSQVTMMFWYRQQPGQSLTLIATANQGSEATYESGFVIDKFPISRPNLTFSTLTVSNMSPEDSSIYLCSAVTGRTNEKLFFGSGTQLSVL.

The chain joins TRBV27 to TRBJ2-1; D gene uncertain. Per germline, CDR1 MNHEY and CDR2 SMNVEV (reference sequence). The V end was cut by 6 bases, the J end by 1 base, with 10 bases between. The CDR3 consists of 14 residues. The CDR3: CASRERWSYNEQFF. The CDR3 nucleotides are TGTGCCAGCAGGGAGCGATGGTCCTACAATGAGCAGTTCTTC.

The table lists this clonotype with a few counts. The chain joins TRBV12-3 or TRBV12-4 to TRBJ2-5; TRBD2 matches at 7 bases. Trimming cost V 6 bases and J 4 bases; bases outside gene matches: 11. This CDR3 is built from 15 residues. CDR3 region: CASSLGGIPAETQYF. CDR3 nucleotide sequence: TGTGCCAGCAGCCTGGGGGGGATTCCGGCAGAGACCCAGTACTTC.

This chain joins TRBV10-3 and TRBJ2-2; 10 positions match TRBD2. Germline loops: CDR1 ENHRY, CDR2 SYGVKD. The CDR3 runs 14 residues. The ends lost 9 bases at V and 3 bases at J; junction bases unmatched: 4. The CDR3 region is CAISGRLDTGELFF. The CDR3 DNA reads TGTGCCATTAGCGGGAGGTTGGACACCGGGGAGCTGTTTTTT.

This clonotype came up a few times. The CDR3 bases are TGCAGCGCCGTGTGGGGCCCCAACACTGAAGCTTTCTTT. Protein sequence: CSAVWGPNTEAFF. The gene calls are TRBV29-1 and TRBJ1-1, with D perhaps TRBD1 (5 bases). Germline V gene sequence: CDR1 SQVTM, CDR2 ANQGSEA. CDR3 length: 13 residues. Trimming took 7 bases from V and 2 from J, leaving 14 bases between them.

This clonotype turned up a few times. The genes are TRBV5-6 and TRBJ1-3; perhaps TRBD1 as D (5 bases). This CDR3 has 16 residues. Trimming pared 3 bases from V and 0 bases from J, leaving 13 bases between. CDR1 and CDR2 (germline): SGHDT, YYEEEE. CDR3 sequence reads: CASSSRGHHSGNTIYF. The CDR3 nucleotides are TGTGCCAGCAGCTCTCGTGGACACCACTCTGGAAACACCATATATTTT.

The chain couples TRBV28 to TRBJ2-1, with unresolved D. The CDR3 contains 13 residues. The germline V gene has CDR1 MDHEN and CDR2 SYDVKM. The V end was cut by 5 bases, the J end by 4 bases, with 9 bases between. The CDR3 here is CASSPHRYNEQFF. The CDR3 bases are TGTGCCAGCAGTCCCCATAGATACAATGAGCAGTTCTTC.

Only a few counts were recorded for this clonotype. A much larger clone lies a single base off, so this may be a read error. The chain uses TRBV2 and TRBJ2-5, with D tentatively TRBD1 (5 bases). The germline gives CDR1 SNHLY, CDR2 FYNNEI. This CDR3 spans 17 amino acids. The CDR3 coding sequence is TGTGCCAGCAGTGAAACCCTCCAGATAAGGGGCCAAGAGACCCAGCACTTC. This codes for CASSETLQIRGQETQHF.

The chain recombines TRBV2 with TRBJ2-4; the D gene is possibly TRBD1 (6 bases). The CDR3 is made up of 11 amino acids. Germline CDR1 reads SNHLY; CDR2 reads FYNNEI. V lost 8 bases and J 15 bases, leaving 17 bases between the germline ends. The CDR3 region is CASGAGDRGYF. The CDR3 DNA sequence: TGTGCCAGCGGTGCAGGGGATAGGGGGTACTTC. The complete variable domain, with remaining parts taken from reference TRBV2 and TRBJ2-4, reads EPEVTQTPSHQVTQMGQEVILRCVPISNHLYFYWYRQILGQKVEFLVSFYNNEISEKSEIFDDQFSVERPDGSNFTLKIRSTKLEDSAMYFCASGAGDRGYFGAGTRLSVL.

This clonotype was found many times. This sequence joins TRBV2 and TRBJ2-5, with a weak D call TRBD1 (6 bases). Between the trimmed V and J ends, which lost 10 bases and 2 bases, there was a span of 14 bases. Germline V gives CDR1 SNHLY, CDR2 FYNNEI. The CDR3 extends over 13 amino acids. CDR3 amino acids: CATDTGRQETQYF. CDR3 DNA sequence: TGTGCCACAGATACAGGGCGACAAGAGACCCAGTACTTC.

The chain joins TRBV3-1 to TRBJ2-5; possibly TRBD1 for D (6 bases). The end of the DNA fits TRBJ2-7 better, so the J call may be wrong. CDR3 length: 13 amino acids. Germline V gene sequence: CDR1 LGHDT, CDR2 YNNKEL (reference sequence). CDR3 bases: TGTGCCAGCAGCCAATACACAGGGCGCGAGCAGTACTTC. Translation gives CASSQYTGREQYF.

The rearrangement joins TRBV5-1 to TRBJ2-3; D ambiguous. This CDR3 contains 16 residues. Germline CDR1 reads SGHRS; CDR2 reads YFSETQ. V lost 4 bases, J lost 0 bases, and 15 bases lay in between. The CDR3 coding sequence is TGCGCCAGCAGCGAACGGCGTGGTGGGAGCACAGATACGCAGTATTTT. Translation: CASSERRGGSTDTQYF.

This clonotype was picked up a small number of times. The chain employs TRBV3-1 and TRBJ2-5, with D unclear. Germline assignment: CDR1 LGHDT and CDR2 YNNKEL (reference sequence). This CDR3 is built from 16 residues. Trimming pared 3 bases from V and 2 bases from J, leaving 16 bases between. The CDR3 nucleotides read TGTGCCAGCAGCCACCAATATGAGGCCCCACAAGAGACCCAGTACTTC. It codes for CASSHQYEAPQETQYF.

This clonotype was detected only a few times. The rearrangement joins TRBV5-1 to TRBJ2-5; 12 nucleotides agree with TRBD2. Germline CDR1 and CDR2: SGHRS and YFSETQ. The CDR3 is 14 amino acids. V lost 4 bases and J lost 4; bases outside the gene matches: 2. CDR3: CASSQLAGGETQYF. The CDR3, as DNA: TGCGCCAGCAGCCAACTAGCGGGAGGAGAGACCCAGTACTTC.

The rearrangement links TRBV20-1 to TRBJ2-1; the match to TRBD2 covers 12 bases. The CDR3 is made up of 20 amino acids. Trimming took 0 bases from V and 1 from J; bases not matched to a gene: 13. Germline V lookup: CDR1 DFQATT, CDR2 SNEGSKA (reference sequence). The CDR3: CSARDQALAGGPRSYNEQFF. CDR3 sequence (DNA): TGCAGTGCTAGAGATCAAGCGCTAGCGGGAGGGCCACGGTCCTACAATGAGCAGTTCTTC.

V and J are TRBV2 and TRBJ2-5; D might be TRBD2 (6 bases). CDR3 length equals 14 residues. V gave up 7 bases and J gave up 7 bases, with 19 bases separating them. Germline CDR1 is SNHLY and CDR2 is FYNNEI. In DNA form, the CDR3 reads TGTGCCAGCAACGATATGACTAGGGCCGGGACCCAGTACTTC. Protein sequence: CASNDMTRAGTQYF.

This clonotype came up a few times. This may be a read error, as it is one base from a much larger clone. The CDR3, as DNA: TGTGCCGGCAGTTCCCGCAGGGGTTGGGAGCAGTACTTC. Translating gives CAGSSRRGWEQYF. The chain carries TRBV7-9 and TRBJ2-7; tentatively, D is TRBD1 (6 bases). The germline V gene has CDR1 SEHNR and CDR2 FQNEAQ (reference sequence). The CDR3 has 13 amino acids.

The chain links TRBV3-1 to TRBJ1-2, with TRBD1 identical over 9 bases. Germline V CDR1 and CDR2: LGHDT, YNNKEL (reference sequence). V lost 2 bases and J lost 8; bases outside the gene matches: 15. The CDR3 covers 17 residues. For the CDR3, the DNA is TGTGCCAGCAGCCAAAGCCTGACAGGGGGTGCGAGTTGGGGCTACACCTTC. Amino acid sequence: CASSQSLTGGASWGYTF.

This clonotype was detected many times. The rearrangement uses TRBV7-6 and TRBJ2-1; weak D call: TRBD2 (7 bases). This CDR3 region has 15 residues. In germline, CDR1 is SGHVS, CDR2 FNYEAQ. The ends were cut back, 3 bases at V and 5 bases at J, with 14 bases in the middle. The DNA for the CDR3 is TGTGCCAGCAGCTTGGGGGGGGCCTGGGACAATGAGCAGTTCTTC. Translating it yields CASSLGGAWDNEQFF. The entire variable domain, with the rest obtained from reference TRBV7-6 and TRBJ2-1, is as follows: GAGVSQSPRYKVTKRGQDVALRCDPISGHVSLYWYRQALGQGPEFLTYFNYEAQQDKSGLPNDRFSAERPEGSISTLTIQRTEQRDSAMYRCASSLGGAWDNEQFFGPGTRLTVL.

Only a few counts were recorded for this clonotype. The chain joins TRBV29-1 to TRBJ2-6, with 7 bases fitting TRBD1. The CDR3 totals 14 residues. Trimming removed 6 bases from V and 1 base from J; junction bases left unmatched: 3. The germline CDR1 and CDR2 sequences are SQVTM and ANQGSEA. CDR3 loop: CSVATGSGANVLTF. In DNA, the CDR3 is TGCAGCGTCGCGACAGGGTCTGGGGCCAACGTCCTGACTTTC.

The chain carries TRBV27 and TRBJ1-1; 8 bases map to TRBD1. The CDR3 length is 18 residues. V was pared by 1 base and J by 1 base, with 11 bases of the junction left unmatched. Germline V CDR1 and CDR2: MNHEY, SMNVEV (reference sequence). The CDR3 DNA sequence: TGTGCCAGCAGTTTATATCCCCCATATACAGGGGGGAACACTGAAGCTTTCTTT. Its protein is CASSLYPPYTGGNTEAFF.

This clonotype appeared many times. The V call is TRBV9, the J call TRBJ2-1, with unresolved D. CDR1 SGDLS and CDR2 YYNGEE come from the germline V gene. Trimming removed 0 bases at V and 4 bases at J, with 5 bases between. CDR3 length: 13 amino acids. Written as DNA, the CDR3 is TGTGCCAGCAGCGTAGGGCATTACAATGAGCAGTTCTTC. Its translation is CASSVGHYNEQFF. Supplemented by reference TRBV9 and TRBJ2-1, the full variable domain reads DSGVTQTPKHLITATGQRVTLRCSPRSGDLSVYWYQQSLDQGLQFLIQYYNGEERAKGNILERFSAQQFPDLHSELNLSSLELGDSALYFCASSVGHYNEQFFGPGTRLTVL.

This clonotype was seen repeatedly, ten times or more. The chain is built from TRBV5-1 and TRBJ2-1; no definite D call. The V and J ends lost 6 bases and 4 bases respectively, with 8 bases between them. The CDR3 runs 12 residues. Germline CDR1 SGHRS, CDR2 YFSETQ. CDR3 in amino acids: CASTSEYNEQFF. The CDR3 bases are TGCGCCAGCACCTCGGAATACAATGAGCAGTTCTTC.